These T cell receptor beta chains were read from a single sample in a study of low-dose radiotherapy and immunotherapy resistance in tumors. TCRdb analysed the reads with MiXCR anew, one entry per CDR3 protein. Among roughly 52,000 distinct CDR3 sequences listed, 33% were seen once. This sample comprised PBMCs, obtained after low-dose radiotherapy plus immunotherapy. Every receptor here comes from a male donor with rectosigmoid adenocarcinoma. CDR3s include the opening cysteine and the closing phenylalanine or tryptophan. D genes are given only for firm matches. The listing skips clone size in some rows; elsewhere it reads once, few, many or a size class.

>-|TRBJ2-3|many|TRBV2
CASIWAQGGGTDTQYF
TGTGCCAGCATCTGGGCCCAAGGGGGGGGCACAGATACGCAGTATTTT
>TRBD1|TRBJ1-3|many|TRBV7-2
CASSTNSPLTGIGNTIYF
TGTGCCAGCAGCACTAACTCTCCATTGACAGGGATCGGAAACACCATATATTTT
>TRBD1|TRBJ2-3|many|TRBV10-2
CASSDHGQGVDTQYF
TGCGCCAGCAGTGACCACGGACAGGGGGTAGATACGCAGTATTTT
>-|TRBJ2-1|many|TRBV10-3
CAISESNMEGNEQFF
TGTGCCATCAGTGAGTCTAACATGGAGGGTAATGAGCAGTTCTTC
>-|TRBJ2-3|many|TRBV6-2/TRBV6-3
CASSGDTQYF
TGTGCCAGCAGTGGAGATACGCAGTATTTT
>-|TRBJ2-7|many|TRBV20-1
CSARDIKRGTYEQYF
TGCAGTGCTAGAGATATCAAGAGGGGGACTTACGAGCAGTACTTC
>TRBD1|TRBJ2-3|medium-sized|TRBV28
CASSWDRNQDTQYF
TGTGCCAGCAGTTGGGACAGGAATCAAGATACGCAGTATTTT
>-|TRBJ2-3|-|TRBV5-4
CASSPGDSDTQYF
TGTGCCAGCAGCCCCGGGGATTCAGATACGCAGTATTTT
>TRBD2|TRBJ2-1|-|TRBV28
CAGGGTYNEQFF
TGTGCCGGCGGGGGGACCTACAATGAGCAGTTCTTC
>TRBD2|TRBJ2-1|many|TRBV20-1
CSARDQGTSILNNEQFF
TGCAGTGCTAGAGATCAGGGGACTAGCATCTTAAACAATGAGCAGTTCTTC
>-|TRBJ2-7|-|TRBV4-3
CASSQARTIRGEQYF
TGCGCCAGCAGCCAAGCGAGGACTATCCGCGGGGAGCAGTACTTC
>TRBD1|TRBJ2-5|medium-sized|TRBV6-2/TRBV6-3
CASSSGTAKETQYF
TGTGCCAGTTCTTCCGGGACAGCCAAAGAGACCCAGTACTTC
>-|TRBJ1-3|few|TRBV11-2
CASSLALTSGNTIYF
TGTGCCAGCAGCTTAGCCCTTACCTCTGGAAACACCATATATTTT
>-|TRBJ2-1|-|TRBV20-1
CSARDMFEAGTYNEQFF
TGCAGTGCTAGAGATATGTTCGAGGCGGGGACCTACAATGAGCAGTTCTTC
>-|TRBJ2-7|many|TRBV5-4
CASSPPGTWGKTYEQYF
TGTGCCAGCAGCCCGCCGGGCACATGGGGGAAAACCTACGAGCAGTACTTC
>-|TRBJ2-7|-|TRBV27
CASSLGRAGEQYF
TGTGCCAGCAGTTTAGGGCGGGCAGGCGAGCAGTACTTC
>-|TRBJ2-3|-|TRBV30
CAWIDLPNTDTQYF
TGTGCCTGGATAGACCTACCGAACACAGATACGCAGTATTTT
>-|TRBJ2-2|-|TRBV2
CASSESEGAGELFFF
-
>TRBD2|TRBJ2-3|many|TRBV20-1
CSAPGLAGDTDTQYF
TGCAGTGCCCCGGGACTAGCGGGGGATACAGATACGCAGTATTTT
>TRBD1|TRBJ2-6|few|TRBV9
CASSGTGASSGANVLTF
TGTGCCAGCAGCGGAACAGGGGCTTCCTCTGGGGCCAACGTCCTGACTTTC
>-|TRBJ2-3|many|TRBV5-1
CASSLDTDTQYF
TGCGCCAGCAGCTTGGACACAGATACGCAGTATTTT
>TRBD1|TRBJ1-6|-|TRBV2
CASSETGTGRSPLHF
TGTGCCAGCAGTGAAACCGGGACAGGACGGTCACCCCTCCACTTT
>-|TRBJ1-2|-|TRBV2
CASGGFGGYTF
TGTGCCAGCGGCGGTTTTGGAGGCTACACCTTC
>-|TRBJ2-7|many|TRBV3-1
CASSQGERLRSHEQYF
TGTGCCAGCAGCCAAGGCGAGCGCCTCCGTAGCCACGAGCAGTACTTC
>TRBD1|TRBJ1-2|many|TRBV7-2
CASSEGQGASYGYTF
TGTGCCAGCAGCGAAGGACAGGGGGCCTCCTATGGCTACACCTTC
>TRBD2|TRBJ2-7|-|TRBV3-1
CASSPSLAGPTYEQYF
TGTGCCAGCAGCCCATCTCTAGCGGGCCCGACCTACGAGCAGTACTTC
>-|TRBJ2-3|many|TRBV7-2
CASSYRRDTQYF
TGTGCCAGCAGCTACCGGCGGGATACGCAGTATTTT
>TRBD1|TRBJ1-4|many|TRBV20-1
CSARDHRGGEKLFF
TGCAGTGCTAGAGATCACAGGGGTGGTGAAAAACTGTTTTTT
>-|TRBJ2-7|many|TRBV5-1
CASSLGGNYEQYF
TGCGCCAGCAGCTTGGGCGGTAACTACGAGCAGTACTTC
>TRBD1|TRBJ2-5|-|TRBV2
CASSAGQAEETQYF
TGTGCCAGCAGTGCAGGACAGGCTGAAGAGACCCAGTACTTC
>-|TRBJ2-1|many|TRBV20-1
CSARGGRELTLYNEQFF
TGCAGTGCTAGAGGTGGCAGAGAACTAACCTTATACAATGAGCAGTTCTTC
>-|TRBJ2-7|-|TRBV6-6
CASSFTSSRGAGLMGEQYF
TGTGCCAGCAGTTTTACTTCCAGCAGAGGGGCAGGGTTAATGGGCGAGCAGTACTTC
>-|TRBJ2-3|many|TRBV5-1
CASSFGGRGSTDTQYF
TGCGCCAGCAGCTTTGGAGGCAGGGGCAGCACAGATACGCAGTATTTT
>-|TRBJ2-2|-|TRBV24-1
CATSPALANTGELFF
TGTGCCACCAGCCCAGCCCTCGCGAACACCGGGGAGCTGTTTTTT
>-|TRBJ1-5|many|TRBV15
CATSRSGQRGQHF
TGTGCCACCAGCAGAAGTGGACAGCGAGGCCAGCATTTT